This TCR beta chain appears in the sequencing data of a study of CD8+CD57+ T cells in acquired aplastic anemia. Profiling of TCR beta VDJ combinations and CDR3 sequences used genomic DNA as template. TCRdb re-derived calls from the reads in MiXCR, one entry per CDR3 protein. The repertoire holds 200,000 or so distinct CDR3 sequences, with just under 50% as singletons. Study-level points and caveats: CD8+ Simpson's diversity showed no significant patient-control difference. The same twenty-nine CD8+ CDR3 sequences occurred in patients and in controls.

As concerns this clonotype: Its target is unknown.

Individuals selected for sequencing had exhibited CD8+CD57+ cell expansion on flow cytometry. All participating patients were living with severe acquired aplastic anemia. At the time of blood sampling, patients had not yet received any therapy. Sequencing input: sorted CD4+, CD8+, or CD8+CD57+ T cells (not recorded which) from PBMCs. The sequence came from a human donor with aplastic anemia.

CDR3 protein: CASSPTSSHNEQFF. CDR3 DNA: TGTGCCAGCTCACCTACATCCTCGCACAATGAGCAGTTCTTC. V usage is TRBV18 and J usage is TRBJ2-1; D unresolved. The CDR3 is 14 residues long. Germline CDR1 and CDR2: KGHSH and LQKENI. With 3 bases removed from V and 5 bases from J, the gap between germline ends came to 11 bases.